Described below is a single T cell receptor (beta chain) sequence and its context. This clonotype was found many times. What this receptor recognizes is not known. No base qualities exist here, and no much larger clone lies one base off it. This record comes from a study of T-cell reconstitution after alpha-beta-depleted transplantation in children (dated by TCRdb to about 2016). In terms of the full investigation: Using TCR repertoire profiling, the study quantitatively followed how T-cell immune reconstitution unfolded in children after TCRalphabeta/CD19-depleted allogeneic hematopoietic cell transplantation. What the work shows at the level of the full study, not this receptor alone: The frequencies of hyperexpanded clones fell over the following months, and after one year, T-cell counts and TCRbeta diversity were mostly attributed to newly produced T cells. The high TCRbeta diversity at day 60 in some patients was ascribed to recipient T cells and intrathymic progenitors that had survived conditioning. The apparently early recovery of alphabetaT-cell counts about two months after transplant reportedly depended on only several hundred rapidly expanded clones that came from non-depleted graft cells.

Libraries were constructed by PCR. The sample was run on an Illumina HiSeq 2500. TCR libraries were prepared with molecular barcoding, using unique molecular identifiers to normalize TCRbeta repertoire quantification. The public reads were run again by TCRdb, first through fastp at Q25 and then through MiXCR, and only productive beta chains were kept. Identical CDR3 proteins give one entry, which carries the most common genes and DNA. The sample yields tens of thousands of distinct CDR3 sequences; approximately 4.4% were counted once. The top ten constitute under 20% of the sample. Read against the paper, the sample's treatment or condition label means: allogeneic hematopoietic cell transplantation with graft depleted of TCRalphabeta T cells and CD19 B cells. TCRalphabeta/CD19-depleted allogeneic hematopoietic cell grafts were given to the transplant recipients, all of whom were children. In the germline V gene, CDR1 corresponds to LGHNA and CDR2 to YSLEER. Trimming at the junction amounts to 1 base on V and 3 bases on J, and the germline ends lie 21 bases apart. Measured from the cysteine to the phenylalanine, the CDR3 is 18 residues long. Only the CDR3 part of the read is kept: 54 bases, read in frame from the first base.

The receptor comes from a boy younger than two who had a stem cell transplant for acute myeloid leukemia, so the T cells may come from the graft donor. The specimen was PBMCs, mostly from graft donor cells, collected 180 days after TCRalphabeta/CD19-depleted stem cell transplant. Recombination joined TRBV4-3 with TRBJ1-2, with the D gene not confidently named. The base sequence is TGCGCCAGCAGCCAAGTAAAGGATCTAATGGGGATCGACTATGGCTACACCTTC. Its protein product is CASSQVKDLMGIDYGYTF.